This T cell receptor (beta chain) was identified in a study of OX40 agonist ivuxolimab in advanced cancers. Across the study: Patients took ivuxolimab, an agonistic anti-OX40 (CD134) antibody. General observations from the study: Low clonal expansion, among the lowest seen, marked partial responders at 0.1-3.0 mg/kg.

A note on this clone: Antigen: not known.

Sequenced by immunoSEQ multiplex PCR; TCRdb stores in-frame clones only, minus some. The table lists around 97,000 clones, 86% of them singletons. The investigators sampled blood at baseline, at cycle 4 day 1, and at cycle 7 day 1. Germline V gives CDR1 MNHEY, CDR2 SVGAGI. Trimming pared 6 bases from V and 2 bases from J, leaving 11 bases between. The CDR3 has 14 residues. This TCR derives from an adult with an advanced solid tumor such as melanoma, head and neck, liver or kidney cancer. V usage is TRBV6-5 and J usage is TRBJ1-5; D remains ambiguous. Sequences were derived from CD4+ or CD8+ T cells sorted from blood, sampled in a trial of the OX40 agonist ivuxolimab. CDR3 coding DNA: TGTGCCAGCAGCCCCCTCTCGGGCAATCAGCCCCAGCATTTT. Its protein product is CASSPLSGNQPQHF.